The present TCR beta chain was sequenced within a study of CD8+ T cells in alopecia areata. Study at large: Those treated were given oral tofacitinib at 5 to 10 mg twice daily. Study observations and caveats: Lesional scalp, notably in alopecia totalis/universalis, had clonality above that of normal scalp.

Treatment defined: oral pan-JAK inhibitor, 5-10 mg twice daily. Those with alopecia areata gave lesional scalp punch biopsies and peripheral blood. Sequencing templates came from extracted RNA that was reverse transcribed into cDNA. Repertoires were generated with immunoSEQ multiplex PCR, while TCRdb's copy carries only in-frame clones and drops some. The sample consists of nearly 200,000 clones, about three fifths of them appearing once. In the case of this clone: The antigen is not known.

The germline CDR1 and CDR2 sequences are LNHDA and SQIVND (reference sequence). With 6 bases removed from V and 8 bases from J, the gap between germline ends came to 14 bases. This CDR3 contains 14 residues. The chain couples TRBV19 to TRBJ1-6, with D unclear. This sample comprised CD4+ T cells sorted from blood, obtained at week 24, from a patient treated with tofacitinib. The TCR sequence derives from a human donor with alopecia areata. As DNA, the CDR3 is TGTGCCAGTAGCTGGTCAAGCAAAGATTCACCCCTCCACTTT. Translated: CASSWSSKDSPLHF.